These 18 T cell receptor beta chains were sequenced from one sample in a study of T-cell reconstitution after alpha-beta-depleted transplantation in children. Unique molecular identifiers were built into the TCRbeta library. MiXCR, run by TCRdb on the PCR reads, gives a single entry per CDR3 protein. The sample records some 600,000 distinct CDR3 sequences, around 16% being singletons. Sequencing was performed on PBMCs from the stem cell graft donor, taken from the stem cell graft. The receptor set was obtained from a human donor who donated a stem cell graft to a child with acute myeloid leukemia.

The rearrangement uses TRBV4-2 and TRBJ1-1; D remains ambiguous. V lost 4 bases, J lost 4 bases, and 19 bases lay in between. The CDR3 runs to 16 residues. The germline CDR1 and CDR2 sequences are LGHNA and YNFKEQ. The CDR3 region is CASSLPPLRDITEAFF. CDR3 sequence (DNA): TGTGCCAGCAGCCTCCCGCCCCTCCGGGATATCACTGAAGCTTTCTTT.

As concerns this clonotype: Being one base from a much bigger clone, this may be a read error. The genes are TRBV7-2 and TRBJ2-5, with TRBD2 as a possible D gene (6 bases). There are 15 residues in the CDR3. V lost 1 base to trimming and J lost 2 bases, with 11 bases between them. Germline values: CDR1 SGHTA, CDR2 FQGNSA. The CDR3 protein is CASSLGASAQETQYF. In DNA, the CDR3 is TGTGCCAGCAGCTTAGGGGCTAGCGCGCAAGAGACCCAGTACTTC.

This clonotype came up many times. CDR3 DNA: TGTGCCAGCAGCTTAGACCCTTACAGGGCTTGGGGGTTCTTC. Translated: CASSLDPYRAWGFF. V usage is TRBV7-2 and J usage is TRBJ2-1, with D perhaps TRBD1 (6 bases). Germline loops: CDR1 SGHTA, CDR2 FQGNSA. Trimming cost V 1 base and J 15 bases, with 19 bases left between them. The CDR3 covers 14 residues.

The V gene is TRBV7-7, the J gene TRBJ1-3; D not certain. This CDR3 spans 15 amino acids. Trimming shortened V by 1 base and J by 4 bases, and 11 bases separated the two germline ends. The germline CDR1 and CDR2 sequences are SSHAT and FNYEAQ (reference sequence). CDR3 protein: CASSLDAGPGNTIYF. In nucleotides, the CDR3 is TGTGCCAGCAGCTTAGACGCAGGACCAGGAAACACCATATATTTT.

The table lists this clonotype with a few counts. The gene calls are TRBV6-1 and TRBJ1-1; D might be TRBD1 (5 bases). The germline V gene has CDR1 MNHNS and CDR2 SASEGT. CDR3 length equals 14 residues. V was shortened by 6 bases and J by 2 bases, with 13 bases between the two germline ends. CDR3 nucleotide sequence: TGTGCCAGCAGATCCAGGGAGGGAAACACTGAAGCTTTCTTT. This gives the protein CASRSREGNTEAFF.

The CDR3 coding sequence is TGTGCCACCCGCGGGGTGAGTTCTAATGAGCAGTTCTTC. This translates into CATRGVSSNEQFF. The J gene is TRBJ2-1, the V gene TRBV24-1; D may be TRBD2 (6 bases). The CDR3 loop spans 13 amino acids. Germline values: CDR1 KGHDR, CDR2 SFDVKD. V lost 9 bases, J lost 7 bases, and 15 bases lay in between.

The chain is built from TRBV11-2 and TRBJ1-1; possibly TRBD1 for D (6 bases). In germline, CDR1 is SGHAT, CDR2 FQNNGV. The CDR3 spans 15 residues. The germline V and J ends were trimmed by 3 bases and 4 bases, with 15 bases remaining between them. Here the CDR3 reads CASSFSTGLGTEAFF. In DNA form, the CDR3 reads TGTGCCAGCAGCTTCTCTACAGGGTTGGGCACTGAAGCTTTCTTT.

This clonotype showed up just a few times. The DNA of the CDR3 is TGTGCCAGTGATAGCGGGGACCTTCGCACAGATACGCAGTATTTT. Translation gives CASDSGDLRTDTQYF. The rearrangement joins TRBV7-9 to TRBJ2-3, with TRBD2 identical over 8 bases. The CDR3 loop spans 15 amino acids. The V gene end was trimmed by 9 bases and the J gene end by 1 base; junction bases not matched to a gene: 9. Germline CDR1 reads SEHNR; CDR2 reads FQNEAQ (reference sequence).

The chain recombines TRBV2 with TRBJ2-1; 9 positions agree with TRBD1. V dropped 3 bases and J dropped 2; count of bases not matched to a gene: 2. The germline V gene encodes CDR1 SNHLY and CDR2 FYNNEI. This CDR3 comprises 15 residues. This chain's CDR3 is CASSETGGPYNEQFF. For the CDR3, the DNA is TGTGCCAGCAGTGAGACAGGGGGTCCCTACAATGAGCAGTTCTTC.

The CDR3 spells CAWSGTIRRPTNYGYTF. The DNA of the CDR3 is TGTGCCTGGAGTGGGACAATCCGTCGTCCGACTAACTATGGCTACACCTTC. V usage is TRBV30 and J usage is TRBJ1-2; TRBD1 might be the D (5 bases). Between the trimmed V and J ends, which lost 1 base and 0 bases, there was a span of 18 bases. The CDR3 consists of 17 residues. Germline CDR1 and CDR2: GTSNPN and SVGIG (reference sequence).

J is TRBJ2-3 and V is TRBV29-1; the D gene could be TRBD1 or TRBD2 (6 bases each). Germline lookup yields CDR1 SQVTM and CDR2 ANQGSEA. V was pared by 6 bases and J by 2 bases, with 12 bases between. CDR3 length: 13 residues. Here the CDR3 reads CSVLRGLTDTQYF. CDR3 DNA sequence: TGCAGCGTCCTTCGGGGGCTCACAGATACGCAGTATTTT.

Ten or more counts support this clonotype. The rearrangement joins TRBV20-1 to TRBJ2-3; a weak D match, TRBD2 (5 bases). Trimming took 3 bases from V and 5 from J, leaving 15 bases between them. CDR3 size: 14 residues. Germline values: CDR1 DFQATT, CDR2 SNEGSKA (reference sequence). The CDR3 coding sequence is TGCAGTGCTAGTTGGCGGGTAAAGGGAGATACGCAGTATTTT. This gives the protein CSASWRVKGDTQYF.

This rearrangement joins TRBV4-2 to TRBJ2-4; TRBD1 matches at 11 bases. V lost 4 bases and J lost 0; bases outside the gene matches: 8. The CDR3 consists of 18 residues. Looked up from germline, CDR1 is LGHNA and CDR2 is YNFKEQ. The CDR3 DNA reads TGTGCCAGCAGCCGGCATGGACAGGGGGCCCTAGCCAAAAACATTCAGTACTTC. Translation gives CASSRHGQGALAKNIQYF.

This clonotype was seen many times. The genes are TRBV29-1 and TRBJ2-7, with D perhaps TRBD1 (5 bases). The germline V gene encodes CDR1 SQVTM and CDR2 ANQGSEA. V was trimmed by 4 bases and J by 0 bases, leaving 10 bases between them. This CDR3 region has 13 residues. The CDR3: CSVGTLSSYEQYF. The CDR3 nucleotides read TGCAGCGTTGGGACACTGAGCTCCTACGAGCAGTACTTC.

This clonotype has ten or more counts. This chain links TRBV24-1 with TRBJ1-1; D is unresolved. From germline, CDR1 is KGHDR and CDR2 SFDVKD. Trimming took 5 bases from V and 3 from J, leaving 9 bases between them. The CDR3 is 13 amino acids. CDR3 residues: CATSVGDYTEAFF. The CDR3 nucleotides read TGTGCCACCAGTGTCGGGGATTACACTGAAGCTTTCTTT.

The chain has TRBV21-1 and TRBJ1-2; the table names TRBD1, a call not compared with the DNA. TRBV21-1 has pseudogene status. The CDR3 is 16 residues long. DNA of the CDR3: TGTGCCAGCAGCAGTCCCCTGACAGGGGGCGCGCATGGCTACACCTTC. Its protein is CASSSPLTGGAHGYTF.

This clonotype was recorded a few times. V is TRBV5-1 and J is TRBJ2-3; TRBD1 or TRBD2 may be the D gene (5 bases each). V lost 0 bases and J 4 bases, leaving 12 bases between the germline ends. From germline, CDR1 is SGHRS and CDR2 YFSETQ. The CDR3 totals 15 residues. Here the CDR3 DNA reads TGCGCCAGCAGCTTGGTCGGAGAGGGGCCAGATACGCAGTATTTT. It codes for CASSLVGEGPDTQYF.

This clonotype turned up a few times. The gene calls are TRBV28 and TRBJ2-7; D possibly uses TRBD1 or TRBD2 (5 bases each). Trimming pared 5 bases from V and 6 bases from J, leaving 17 bases between. The CDR3 consists of 14 residues. CDR1 and CDR2 from the germline V gene are MDHEN and SYDVKM. The CDR3 reads CASSIRQPGGEQYV. DNA of the CDR3: TGTGCCAGCAGTATCCGACAGCCTGGGGGCGAGCAGTACGTC.